The 2 T cell receptor beta chains below were found in one sample sequenced in a study of identical twins' blood T cells. TCRdb processed the 5' RACE reads anew with MiXCR; each CDR3 protein has one entry. The table includes 350,000 to 400,000 distinct CDR3 sequences, 25% to 35% detected once. Sample: PBMCs. These receptors were obtained from a woman aged 18 to 55 in good health.

This clonotype appeared a few times. J is TRBJ2-1 and V is TRBV6-2 or TRBV6-3, with D perhaps TRBD1 (5 bases). V was clipped by 2 bases and J by 4 bases, with 12 bases between them. CDR3 length equals 15 residues. Germline assignment: CDR1 MNHEY and CDR2 SVGEGT. This CDR3 is CASSYLSGRYNEQFF. Here the CDR3 DNA reads TGTGCCAGCAGTTACCTGTCAGGGCGGTACAATGAGCAGTTCTTC.

This chain joins TRBV27 and TRBJ2-7; the match to TRBD1 covers 9 bases. There are 15 residues in the CDR3. Per the germline V gene, CDR1 is MNHEY and CDR2 is SMNVEV (reference sequence). The J segment lost 4 bases and the V segment lost 2 bases, leaving 6 bases of the junction unmatched. The CDR3 DNA reads as TGTGCCAGCAGTTTAATCGGGACAGGGAGTTACGAGCAGTACTTC. Its protein is CASSLIGTGSYEQYF.